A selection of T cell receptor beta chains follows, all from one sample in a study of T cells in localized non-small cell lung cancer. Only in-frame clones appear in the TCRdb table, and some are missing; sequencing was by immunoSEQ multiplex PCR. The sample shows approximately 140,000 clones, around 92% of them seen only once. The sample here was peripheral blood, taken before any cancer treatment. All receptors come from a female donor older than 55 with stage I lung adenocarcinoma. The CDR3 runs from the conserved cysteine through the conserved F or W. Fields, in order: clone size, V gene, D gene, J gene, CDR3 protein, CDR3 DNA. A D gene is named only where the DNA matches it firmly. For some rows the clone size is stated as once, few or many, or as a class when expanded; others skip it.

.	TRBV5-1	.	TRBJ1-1	CASAPRVTEAFF	TGCGCCAGCGCTCCTCGGGTCACTGAAGCTTTCTTT
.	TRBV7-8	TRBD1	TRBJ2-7	CASSPRQGLGEQYF	TGTGCCAGCAGCCCCCGACAGGGCCTCGGCGAGCAGTACTTC
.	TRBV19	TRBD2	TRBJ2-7	CASSTRLAGVYEQYF	TGTGCCAGTAGTACCAGACTAGCGGGAGTGTACGAGCAGTACTTC
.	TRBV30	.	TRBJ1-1	CAWSWGQIKDTEAFF	TGTGCCTGGAGTTGGGGCCAGATAAAGGACACTGAAGCTTTCTTT
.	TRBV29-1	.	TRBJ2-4	CSVEGLGGKNIQYF	TGCAGCGTTGAGGGGCTGGGAGGCAAAAACATTCAGTACTTC
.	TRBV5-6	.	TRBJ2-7	CASSLGQTGFYEQYF	TGTGCCAGCAGCTTGGGGCAAACGGGTTTCTACGAGCAGTACTTC
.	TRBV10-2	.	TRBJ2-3	CASSGLRDTQYF	TGCGCCAGCAGTGGACTCAGAGATACGCAGTATTTT
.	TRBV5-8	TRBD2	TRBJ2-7	CASSLGGSRDEQYF	TGTGCCAGCAGCTTGGGCGGGAGTAGGGACGAGCAGTACTTC
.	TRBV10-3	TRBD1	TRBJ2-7	CAISDPTGGKSYEQYF	TGTGCCATCAGTGACCCGACAGGGGGCAAGTCCTACGAGCAGTACTTC
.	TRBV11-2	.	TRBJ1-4	CASSALGQAGEKLFF	TGTGCCAGCAGCGCCCTGGGGCAGGCGGGCGAAAAACTGTTTTTT
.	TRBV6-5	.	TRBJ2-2	CASSYVSGLSTGELFF	TGTGCCAGCAGTTACGTATCAGGGTTGAGCACCGGGGAGCTGTTTTTT
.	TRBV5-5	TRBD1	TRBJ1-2	CASGVQGSYTF	TGTGCCAGCGGGGTACAGGGGAGCTACACCTTC
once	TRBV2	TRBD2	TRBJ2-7	CASKLAGLTYEQYF	TGTGCCAGCAAACTAGCGGGCCTCACATACGAGCAGTACTTC
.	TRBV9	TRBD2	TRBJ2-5	CASSVGLAGAVETQYF	TGTGCCAGCAGCGTAGGTTTAGCGGGAGCTGTAGAGACCCAGTACTTC
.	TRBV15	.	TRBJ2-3	CATISRGDSINTQYF	TGTGCCACCATCTCCCGGGGGGACAGCATCAATACGCAGTATTTT
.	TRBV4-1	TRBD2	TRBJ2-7	CASSRALAGVYEQYF	TGCGCCAGCAGCCGAGCACTAGCGGGAGTATACGAGCAGTACTTC
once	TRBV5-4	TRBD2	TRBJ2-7	CASSPSGSQKVEQYF	TGTGCCAGCAGCCCTAGCGGGAGCCAAAAGGTGGAGCAGTACTTC
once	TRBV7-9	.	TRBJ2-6	CASSLWGAGSANVLTF	TGTGCCAGCAGCTTATGGGGGGCAGGGTCAGCCAACGTCCTGACTTTC
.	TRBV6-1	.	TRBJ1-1	CASSKVGGSEAFF	TGTGCCAGCAGTAAAGTCGGGGGGTCTGAAGCTTTCTTT
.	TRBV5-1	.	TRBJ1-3	CASSPGPSSGNTIYF	TGCGCCAGCAGCCCTGGCCCCAGCTCTGGAAACACCATATATTTT
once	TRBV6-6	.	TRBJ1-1	CASIPQKGGPAFF	TGTGCCAGCATTCCACAAAAAGGGGGGCCGGCTTTCTTT
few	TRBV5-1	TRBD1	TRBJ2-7	CASSLEGGSPPYEQYF	TGCGCCAGCAGCTTGGAAGGGGGCTCCCCCCCGTACGAGCAGTACTTC